The 7 T cell receptor beta chains below were found in one sample sequenced in a study of OX40 agonist ivuxolimab in advanced cancers. Produced via immunoSEQ multiplex PCR; TCRdb's table is partial and in-frame only. The profile shows tens of thousands of clones, 80% to 90% of them singletons. Sequencing was performed on CD4+ or CD8+ T cells sorted from blood, taken in a trial of the OX40 agonist ivuxolimab. All receptors come from an adult with an advanced solid tumor such as melanoma, head and neck, liver or kidney cancer.

This chain uses TRBV7-3 with TRBJ2-3, with D unresolved. Trimming took off 8 bases at V and 5 bases at J, with 8 bases between the two ends. The CDR3 contains 11 residues. Germline CDR1 reads SGHTA; CDR2 reads FQGTGA. The CDR3: CASGVGDTQYF. The CDR3 DNA reads as TGTGCCAGCGGAGTGGGAGATACGCAGTATTTT.

The V gene is TRBV28, the J gene TRBJ2-1; 9 positions agree with TRBD2. The CDR3 spans 15 residues. Germline assignment: CDR1 MDHEN and CDR2 SYDVKM. The V segment lost 6 bases and the J segment 3 bases; nucleotides outside the gene matches: 6. The CDR3 region has the DNA TGTGCCAGCAGCCTTAGCGGGAGCGACTACAATGAGCAGTTCTTC. As protein: CASSLSGSDYNEQFF.

The CDR3 protein is CATSRERGVNEKLFF. CDR3 in DNA: TGTGCCACCAGCAGAGAAAGGGGGGTTAATGAAAAACTGTTTTTT. V gene TRBV15 combines with J gene TRBJ1-4; perhaps TRBD1 as D (6 bases). Trimming stripped 0 bases from V and 4 bases from J, with 9 bases between. The CDR3 is made up of 15 amino acids. The germline gives CDR1 LNHNV, CDR2 YYDKDF (reference sequence).

J is TRBJ2-1 and V is TRBV4-1, with TRBD1 identical over 9 bases. The V gene's germline CDR1 is MGHRA and CDR2 YSYEKL. J lost 8 bases, V lost 1 base, and 9 bases had no gene match. This CDR3 has 16 residues. CDR3: CASSQGDRVLFDEQFF. The CDR3, as DNA: TGCGCCAGCAGCCAAGGGGACAGGGTCCTTTTCGATGAGCAGTTCTTC.

The chain couples TRBV10-3 to TRBJ2-7; the match to TRBD1 covers 7 bases. CDR1 is ENHRY and CDR2 is SYGVKD in the germline V gene. CDR3 length: 12 residues. The ends lost 10 bases at V and 4 bases at J; junction bases unmatched: 7. CDR3 residues: CATEGGGYEQYF. DNA of the CDR3: TGTGCCACAGAAGGGGGCGGGTACGAGCAGTACTTC.

This clone was detected once. This rearrangement joins TRBV6-5 to TRBJ2-1; 8 bases fit TRBD2. The CDR3 contains 15 residues. Germline loops: CDR1 MNHEY, CDR2 SVGAGI. The trim removed 7 bases at V and 8 bases at J, leaving 13 bases unmatched. For the CDR3, the DNA is TGTGCCAGCATCCGACTAACGGGGGGGCCCCATGAGCAGTTCTTC. It yields the protein CASIRLTGGPHEQFF.

The genes are TRBV19 and TRBJ1-2; possible D gene TRBD1, 6 bases. Per the germline V gene, CDR1 is LNHDA and CDR2 is SQIVND (reference sequence). Trimming cost V 7 bases and J 3 bases, with 15 bases left between them. There are 14 residues in the CDR3. The CDR3 DNA follows: TGTGCCAGTACCAATGGGGGGCTCGACTATGGCTACACCTTC. It translates to CASTNGGLDYGYTF. The full variable domain, its missing parts supplied by reference TRBV19 and TRBJ1-2, is DGGITQSPKYLFRKEGQNVTLSCEQNLNHDAMYWYRQDPGQGLRLIYYSQIVNDFQKGDIAEGYSVSREKKESFPLTVTSAQKNPTAFYLCASTNGGLDYGYTFGSGTRLTVV.